This T cell receptor (beta chain) was captured in a study of technical replicates of blood from a handful of donors listed by TCRdb under 2017. The library was produced with the immunoSEQ multiplex PCR assay. The source is immuneACCESS, and TCRdb retained only in-frame sequences with V and J called. Part of the clones is not carried over; for the studies checked, unresolved V genes explain less than half of this, and the remainder is unexplained. This sample gives fewer than 90,000 clones in total; about 89% of them show up just once. Jointly, the top ten make up 0.41% of the sample. Based on the germline V gene, the CDR1 and CDR2 sequences are SGHNT and YENEEA. V trim: 1 base; J trim: 5 bases; unmatched bases: 2. The CDR3 runs 14 amino acids, cysteine and phenylalanine included. Only the CDR3 part of the read is kept: 42 bases, read in frame from the first base. Remarks on this clone: Its antigen remains undetermined. It has no much larger one-base neighbor in the sample; base qualities were not kept.

The origin of this receptor is a human donor in good health. The chain couples TRBV11-3 to TRBJ2-1; 7 bases in the junction line up with TRBD2. The sample comprised T cells isolated from PBMCs. The DNA sequence follows: TGTGCCAGCAGCTTAGTGGGACTAAACAATGAGCAGTTCTTC. Its protein product is CASSLVGLNNEQFF.